This T cell receptor beta chain was identified during a study of T cell responses to AZD1222 COVID-19 vaccine. Study-wide results and caveats: Spike-specific TCRs gained breadth and depth after people received two AZD1222 doses. In all cases, repertoires were sampled only after the peak T cell response.

The data were produced by immunoSEQ multiplex PCR, yet TCRdb's version contains in-frame clones alone and is incomplete. The sample holds tens of thousands of clones, 87% seen once. V was cut by 4 bases and J by 6 bases, with 13 bases left in between. The CDR3 runs to 13 residues. Of note for this clone: Its target is not known.

This clonotype was obtained from an adult in good health. This chain links TRBV12-3 or TRBV12-4 with TRBJ2-7; D remains unclear. Specimen: peripheral blood, collected on day 0 of AZD1222 vaccination. This CDR3 is CASSYSILTEQYF. Written as DNA, the CDR3 is TGTGCCAGCAGTTACTCTATTCTGACCGAGCAGTACTTC.